A single sample gave rise to the 28 T cell receptor beta chains below, sequenced in a study of shared clonotypes between healthy human individuals. Assay: immunoSEQ multiplex PCR; the TCRdb copy retains only in-frame clones and omits some. The sample lists about 2.3 million clones, just over 90% occurring once. Sequenced input: naive CD4+ T cells from PBMCs. The sample's subset: CD45RA+ positively selected. These receptors originate from a man younger than 30 in good health. Some clones in this sample may be carry-over from other donors' samples.

V is TRBV5-6 and J is TRBJ2-1; no clear D gene. V was cut by 8 bases and J by 8 bases, with 14 bases left in between. CDR1 is SGHDT and CDR2 is YYEEEE in the germline V gene. There are 12 residues in the CDR3. The CDR3: CASTSSDYEQFF. The CDR3 DNA sequence: TGTGCCAGTACCTCGTCCGACTATGAGCAGTTCTTC.

The V call is TRBV7-2, the J call TRBJ2-2; D is undetermined. The CDR3 is made up of 14 amino acids. The germline V and J ends were trimmed by 5 bases and 6 bases, with 13 bases remaining between them. Germline assignment: CDR1 SGHTA and CDR2 FQGNSA. CDR3 sequence reads: CASSLRMGPGELFF. The CDR3 coding sequence is TGTGCCAGCAGCCTGCGAATGGGCCCCGGGGAGCTGTTTTTT.

V gene TRBV5-4 combines with J gene TRBJ2-2; TRBD2 agrees at 9 bases. Germline-derived CDR1 and CDR2 are SGHNT and YYREEE (reference sequence). This CDR3 has 15 residues. Unmatched junction bases numbered 8, after V lost 4 bases and J lost 7 bases. The CDR3 nucleotides are TGTGCCAGCAGCGGTAGCGGGAGACGAGGCGGGGAGCTGTTTTTT. It specifies CASSGSGRRGGELFF.

The chain has TRBV7-2 and TRBJ2-5; TRBD2 aligns across 7 bases. J gave up 2 bases and V 5 bases, and 11 bases lay outside the gene matches. Germline assignment: CDR1 SGHTA and CDR2 FQGNSA. This CDR3 is built from 16 residues. CDR3 bases: TGTGCCAGCAGCCCCCAGCGTCTAGCGGCGCAAGAGACCCAGTACTTC. Amino acid sequence: CASSPQRLAAQETQYF.

The V call is TRBV18, the J call TRBJ2-3; D might be TRBD1 (5 bases). Trimming took off 8 bases at V and 0 bases at J, with 12 bases between the two ends. The CDR3 totals 14 residues. Germline values: CDR1 KGHSH, CDR2 LQKENI. CDR3 in amino acids: CASRGATSTDTQYF. The CDR3 nucleotides read TGTGCCAGCAGGGGTGCTACTAGCACAGATACGCAGTATTTT.

The chain combines TRBV5-4 with TRBJ2-7, with TRBD2 as a possible D gene (6 bases). CDR3 length equals 15 residues. Germline V gene lookup returns CDR1 SGHNT and CDR2 YYREEE (reference sequence). Deletions cut 3 bases from V and 2 bases from J, with 15 bases between. CDR3 amino acids: CASSSTGTDPYEQYF. For the CDR3, the DNA is TGTGCCAGCAGCTCTACCGGGACTGATCCCTACGAGCAGTACTTC. The whole variable domain, filled in from reference TRBV5-4 and TRBJ2-7, reads ETGVTQSPTHLIKTRGQQVTLRCSSQSGHNTVSWYQQALGQGPQFIFQYYREEENGRGNFPPRFSGLQFPNYSSELNVNALELDDSALYLCASSSTGTDPYEQYFGPGTRLTVT.

The chain uses TRBV5-1 and TRBJ2-7, with 12 nucleotides matching TRBD2. The germline V gene has CDR1 SGHRS and CDR2 YFSETQ. With V trimmed by 7 bases and J by 0 bases, 8 bases remained unmatched. The CDR3 loop spans 16 amino acids. The CDR3 loop is CASAPLTSGSSYEQYF. The CDR3, as DNA: TGCGCCAGCGCCCCCTTGACTAGCGGGAGCTCCTACGAGCAGTACTTC. The entire variable domain, with the rest obtained from reference TRBV5-1 and TRBJ2-7, is as follows: KAGVTQTPRYLIKTRGQQVTLSCSPISGHRSVSWYQQTPGQGLQFLFEYFSETQRNKGNFPGRFSGRQFSNSRSEMNVSTLELGDSALYLCASAPLTSGSSYEQYFGPGTRLTVT.

The CDR3: CAISAGRGISSYNEQFF. CDR3 DNA: TGTGCCATCAGTGCGGGGAGGGGTATTAGCTCCTACAATGAGCAGTTCTTC. This chain connects TRBV10-3 to TRBJ2-1, with TRBD2 matching 7 bases. The CDR3 loop spans 17 amino acids. The germline gives CDR1 ENHRY, CDR2 SYGVKD. V dropped 4 bases and J dropped 0; count of bases not matched to a gene: 9.

This clone was found a few times. The V gene is TRBV14, the J gene TRBJ1-1; possible D gene TRBD1, 5 bases. V gave up 4 bases and J gave up 5 bases, with 11 bases separating them. This CDR3 spans 13 amino acids. Germline V gene data show CDR1 as SGHDN and CDR2 as FVKESK. CDR3 DNA: TGTGCCAGCAGCCCCCAGGGAAGGACTGAAGCTTTCTTT. It is translated as CASSPQGRTEAFF.

The chain uses TRBV6-5 and TRBJ1-4, with a possible D match to TRBD1 (6 bases). CDR3 length equals 14 residues. The ends were cut back, 5 bases at V and 5 bases at J, with 12 bases in the middle. CDR1 and CDR2 (germline): MNHEY, SVGAGI. CDR3: CASSRVDRNEKLFF. The CDR3 bases are TGTGCCAGCAGTCGCGTGGACAGAAATGAAAAACTGTTTTTT.

The J gene is TRBJ2-1, the V gene TRBV5-4, with D possibly called TRBD1 or TRBD2 (6 bases each). There are 15 residues in the CDR3. Germline V gives CDR1 SGHNT, CDR2 YYREEE (reference sequence). V was cut by 3 bases and J by 7 bases, with 17 bases left in between. CDR3 loop: CASSSGGGIWNEQFF. The CDR3 DNA reads TGTGCCAGCAGCTCTGGGGGCGGGATCTGGAATGAGCAGTTCTTC.

The CDR3 DNA sequence: TGCGCCAGCAGCCAAGCGCTCTATGGCTACACCTTC. Encoded protein: CASSQALYGYTF. The rearrangement joins TRBV4-1 to TRBJ1-2, with D hard to call. The V gene's germline CDR1 is MGHRA and CDR2 YSYEKL. Trimming cost V 1 base and J 4 bases, with 4 bases left between them. The CDR3 totals 12 residues.

As regards this clone: Other DNA sequences in the same sample also yield this CDR3. The chain combines TRBV27 with TRBJ2-7, with 8 nucleotides matching TRBD1. Germline assignment: CDR1 MNHEY and CDR2 SMNVEV (reference sequence). Trimming removed 3 bases from V and 2 bases from J; junction bases left unmatched: 6. The CDR3 has 15 amino acids. The DNA for the CDR3 is TGTGCCAGCAGTTTCGGACAGGGCAAAACCTACGAGCAGTACTTC. This codes for CASSFGQGKTYEQYF.

The CDR3 bases are TGTGCCAGCAGTGTAGAGGCCAGGCAGTACACCGGGGAGCTGTTTTTT. It codes for CASSVEARQYTGELFF. This sequence joins TRBV6-1 and TRBJ2-2; no clear D gene. CDR1 MNHNS and CDR2 SASEGT come from the germline V gene. V lost 4 bases, J lost 3 bases, and 15 bases lay in between. The CDR3 totals 16 residues.

With respect to this clone: One base away lies a much larger clone, so this may be a sequencing read error. This rearrangement joins TRBV13 to TRBJ2-7; D gene unclear. The CDR3 runs 11 residues. V shed 3 bases and J shed 2 bases, with 2 bases lying between them. Germline V lookup: CDR1 PRHDT, CDR2 FYEKMQ (reference sequence). In nucleotides, the CDR3 is TGTGCCAGCAGCTTTGCCTACGAGCAGTACTTC. Its protein product is CASSFAYEQYF.

The chain uses TRBV4-1 and TRBJ2-5; 8 bases fit TRBD1. The CDR3 has 15 amino acids. Germline CDR1 reads MGHRA; CDR2 reads YSYEKL. V lost 3 bases, J lost 1 base, and 4 bases stayed unmatched. The CDR3 loop is CASSQTTGAQETQYF. CDR3 in DNA: TGCGCCAGCAGCCAGACGACAGGGGCCCAAGAGACCCAGTACTTC.

The gene calls are TRBV10-2 and TRBJ2-7; D unresolved. V was trimmed by 0 bases and J by 6 bases, leaving 15 bases between them. Germline V CDR1 and CDR2: WSHSY, SAAADI. The CDR3 contains 15 residues. CDR3 coding DNA: TGCGCCAGCAGTGAGTCCGTCTTCAAGGCAGCCGAGCAGTACTTC. Translating gives CASSESVFKAAEQYF.

J is TRBJ1-2 and V is TRBV7-3, with 9 bases that match TRBD1. The CDR3 loop spans 15 amino acids. The V segment lost 4 bases and the J segment 0 bases; nucleotides outside the gene matches: 3. The germline V gene encodes CDR1 SGHTA and CDR2 FQGTGA. CDR3 nucleotides: TGTGCCAGCAGCTCCCGGACAGGGGCTAACTATGGCTACACCTTC. Protein product: CASSSRTGANYGYTF. The variable domain in full, completed from reference TRBV7-3 and TRBJ1-2, reads GAGVSQTPSNKVTEKGKYVELRCDPISGHTALYWYRQSLGQGPEFLIYFQGTGAADDSGLPNDRFFAVRPEGSVSTLKIQRTERGDSAVYLCASSSRTGANYGYTFGSGTRLTVV.

The chain is built from TRBV2 and TRBJ1-5, with unresolved D. Trimming took 3 bases from V and 2 from J, leaving 5 bases between them. CDR3 size: 13 residues. The germline CDR1 and CDR2 sequences are SNHLY and FYNNEI. In DNA, the CDR3 is TGTGCCAGCAGTGACGTCCGCAATCAGCCCCAGCATTTT. Translated: CASSDVRNQPQHF.

The V gene is TRBV6-1, the J gene TRBJ2-5, with 7 positions matching TRBD1. Germline loops: CDR1 MNHNS, CDR2 SASEGT. V shed 3 bases, J shed 6 bases, and the junction held 4 bases outside the gene matches. The CDR3 is 13 residues long. The CDR3 DNA reads TGTGCCAGCAGTGATCACAGGGGCCAGACCCAGTACTTC. Protein sequence: CASSDHRGQTQYF.

The V call is TRBV5-1, the J call TRBJ2-2; 10 bases are a match to TRBD1. Germline CDR1 is SGHRS and CDR2 is YFSETQ. V was clipped by 4 bases and J by 3 bases; unmatched bases: 6. The CDR3 has 16 amino acids. This chain's CDR3 is CASSPRGQGDTGELFF. The CDR3 DNA is TGCGCCAGCAGCCCACGAGGACAGGGGGACACCGGGGAGCTGTTTTTT.

V gene TRBV4-1 combines with J gene TRBJ1-5; D remains ambiguous. This CDR3 contains 15 residues. Trimming pared 0 bases from V and 7 bases from J, leaving 13 bases between. The germline gives CDR1 MGHRA, CDR2 YSYEKL. The DNA of the CDR3 is TGCGCCAGCAGCCAAGAGGGAAAGGGTGGGCAGCCCCAGCATTTT. It yields the protein CASSQEGKGGQPQHF.

The chain employs TRBV5-4 and TRBJ2-5; D possibly corresponds to TRBD1 (5 bases). In germline, CDR1 is SGHNT, CDR2 YYREEE (reference sequence). This CDR3 contains 13 residues. Trimming cost V 4 bases and J 4 bases, with 11 bases left between them. CDR3 amino acids: CASSTGQGETQYF. CDR3 in DNA: TGTGCCAGCAGCACCGGGCAGGGAGAGACCCAGTACTTC.

CDR3 in amino acids: CASSVDQGNYGYTF. The CDR3 DNA reads as TGTGCCAGCAGCGTAGATCAGGGGAACTATGGCTACACCTTC. This chain connects TRBV9 to TRBJ1-2, with TRBD1 as a possible D gene (6 bases). V was clipped by 0 bases and J by 2 bases, with 8 bases between them. Germline V lookup: CDR1 SGDLS, CDR2 YYNGEE. The CDR3 spans 14 residues.

The chain employs TRBV2 and TRBJ2-1; no definite D call. The CDR3 covers 11 residues. CDR1 SNHLY and CDR2 FYNNEI come from the germline V gene. The germline V and J ends were trimmed by 6 bases and 7 bases, with 7 bases remaining between them. CDR3 coding DNA: TGTGCCAGCAGGTTGCTGAATGAGCAGTTCTTC. Its translation is CASRLLNEQFF.

The chain links TRBV6-6 to TRBJ1-5; D is perhaps TRBD1 (5 bases). The V and J ends lost 4 bases and 6 bases respectively, with 16 bases between them. Per germline, CDR1 MNHNY and CDR2 SVGAGI (reference sequence). CDR3 length equals 15 residues. CDR3 coding DNA: TGTGCCAGCAGTTTAGTCCTGGGGGATAGTCAGCCCCAGCATTTT. Translation: CASSLVLGDSQPQHF.

The chain has TRBV6-6 and TRBJ2-7; D remains unclear. V lost 6 bases and J lost 3, with 18 bases in between. Germline-derived CDR1 and CDR2 are MNHNY and SVGAGI (reference sequence). CDR3 size: 15 residues. CDR3 residues: CASSKEDFGIYEQYF. CDR3 nucleotide sequence: TGTGCCAGCAGCAAGGAAGACTTTGGTATCTACGAGCAGTACTTC.

The rearrangement links TRBV11-2 to TRBJ2-3; TRBD2 might be the D (5 bases). CDR3 length: 16 amino acids. Per germline, CDR1 SGHAT and CDR2 FQNNGV. The V gene lost 3 bases and the J gene lost 0 bases, with 13 bases spanning the gap. CDR3 nucleotide sequence: TGTGCCAGCAGCTTTACTACGGGGTCAAGCACAGATACGCAGTATTTT. This sequence encodes CASSFTTGSSTDTQYF. The variable domain in full, with the rest retrieved from reference TRBV11-2 and TRBJ2-3, is EAGVAQSPRYKIIEKRQSVAFWCNPISGHATLYWYQQILGQGPKLLIQFQNNGVVDDSQLPKDRFSAERLKGVDSTLKIQPAKLEDSAVYLCASSFTTGSSTDTQYFGPGTRLTVL.